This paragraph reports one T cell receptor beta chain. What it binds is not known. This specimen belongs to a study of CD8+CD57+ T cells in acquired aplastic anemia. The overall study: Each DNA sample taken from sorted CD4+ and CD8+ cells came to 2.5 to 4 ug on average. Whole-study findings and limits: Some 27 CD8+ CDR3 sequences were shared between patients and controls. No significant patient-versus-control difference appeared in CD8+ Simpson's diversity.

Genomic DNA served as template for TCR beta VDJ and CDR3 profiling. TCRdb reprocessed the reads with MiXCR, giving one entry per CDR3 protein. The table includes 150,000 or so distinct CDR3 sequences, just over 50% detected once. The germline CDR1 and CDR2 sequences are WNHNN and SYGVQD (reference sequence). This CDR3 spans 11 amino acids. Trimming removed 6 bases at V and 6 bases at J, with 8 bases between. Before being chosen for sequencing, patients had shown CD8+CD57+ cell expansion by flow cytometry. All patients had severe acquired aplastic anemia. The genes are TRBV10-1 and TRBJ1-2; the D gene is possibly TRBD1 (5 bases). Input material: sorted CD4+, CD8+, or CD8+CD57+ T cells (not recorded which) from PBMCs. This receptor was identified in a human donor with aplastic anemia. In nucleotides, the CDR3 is TGCGCCAGCAGAGGGGAGAATGGCTACACCTTC. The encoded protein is CASRGENGYTF.